The rows below give T cell receptor beta chains drawn from one sample of a study of human T cells and chemical hapten exposure. TCRdb redid the calling of the RACE reads with MiXCR, one entry per CDR3 protein. Of about 360,000 distinct CDR3 sequences listed, roughly 4.8% are singletons. The specimen was whole blood, collected in connection with sensitization to the hapten diphenylcyclopropenone (DPC). These receptors came from a woman aged 45-65 years with alopecia areata. Some clones in this sample may be carry-over from other donors' samples. Each CDR3 is given with its conserved first and last residue. A D gene is named only where the DNA matches it firmly. Some rows have no size entry. The others give once, few or many, or a class for an expanded clone.

TGTGCCTCCCGCCAGGGGGGGCTGAGAGATACGCAGTATTTT,CASRQGGLRDTQYF,TRBJ2-3,TRBV30,.,many
TGCAGCGTTAGCGAAGGGTTGGATGAAAAACTGTTTTTT,CSVSEGLDEKLFF,TRBJ1-4,TRBV29-1,.,many
TGTGCCACCAGTGATTTTTTGACTAGCGGGAGAGATGAGCAGTTCTTC,CATSDFLTSGRDEQFF,TRBJ2-1,TRBV24-1,TRBD2,.
TGTGCCAGCAGTTTAGGGGGCCTGGATGGCTACACCTTC,CASSLGGLDGYTF,TRBJ1-2,TRBV12-3/TRBV12-4,.,.
TGTGCCAGCAGCTTAGCGCGGGCAGGGGGTGCCGGTGAGCAGTTCTTC,CASSLARAGGAGEQFF,TRBJ2-1,TRBV7-6,TRBD1,few
TGCGCCAGCAGCCAAGATCTCGCCTATGGCTACACCTTC,CASSQDLAYGYTF,TRBJ1-2,TRBV4-3,.,few
TGTGCCAGCACTTTAGTCCCTCCCAATGAGCAGTTCTTC,CASTLVPPNEQFF,TRBJ2-1,TRBV12-3/TRBV12-4,.,few
TGTGCCAGCAGCCAAGAAGCTAGGTCCTACGAGCAGTACTTC,CASSQEARSYEQYF,TRBJ2-7,TRBV4-2,.,.
TGCGCCAGCAGTGGGCCGAGGATTAGCGGGAGCCATAGCACAGATACGCAGTATTTT,CASSGPRISGSHSTDTQYF,TRBJ2-3,TRBV10-1,TRBD2,.
TGCGCCAGCAGCTTCAATTTGGACGAGCAGTACTTC,CASSFNLDEQYF,TRBJ2-7,TRBV5-1,.,.
TGTGCCAGCAGCTTAGCCGGGGCCAATGAGCAGTTCTTC,CASSLAGANEQFF,TRBJ2-1,TRBV7-7,.,many
TGCGCCAGCACCGACCGGTACGAGCAGTACTTC,CASTDRYEQYF,TRBJ2-7,TRBV5-1,.,many
TGTGCCACCAGTGTTAGAGACCTTAACTATGGCTACACCTTC,CATSVRDLNYGYTF,TRBJ1-2,TRBV24-1,.,many
TGCGCCAGCACCCCCCACGGAAGCGGATTCACAGATACGCAGTATTTT,CASTPHGSGFTDTQYF,TRBJ2-3,TRBV4-3,.,few
TGTGCCAGCTCACCACGGGGCAGCTATGGCTACACCTTC,CASSPRGSYGYTF,TRBJ1-2,TRBV18,.,many
TGTGCCACCAGCTCCCGGGACAGCCTTAATGAGCAGTTCTTC,CATSSRDSLNEQFF,TRBJ2-1,TRBV24-1,TRBD1,many
TGTGCCAGCAGCATGGACGGATATAATTCACCCCTCCACTTT,CASSMDGYNSPLHF,TRBJ1-6,TRBV13,.,.
TGTGCCAGCAGCTCGGCAGGGGGCATAGATGAAAAACTGTTTTTT,CASSSAGGIDEKLFF,TRBJ1-4,TRBV5-6,TRBD1,once
TGCAGTGCTAGAGATCGGGGGCGCTACACCTTC,CSARDRGRYTF,TRBJ1-2,TRBV20-1,.,.
TGTGCCAGCAGTCTGCAGGGCACCTACGAGCAGTACTTC,CASSLQGTYEQYF,TRBJ2-7,TRBV11-2,.,many
TGCAGCGTTGAACGAGACAGGGGAGCAGATACGCAGTATTTT,CSVERDRGADTQYF,TRBJ2-3,TRBV29-1,TRBD1,few
TGTGCCAGCAGCCAGCTCGCGACTATTACCCCAGATACGCAGTATTTT,CASSQLATITPDTQYF,TRBJ2-3,TRBV7-2,.,many
TGTGCCACCAGCGCCCGGGACATAAGCTTCGATGAGACCCAGTACTTC,CATSARDISFDETQYF,TRBJ2-5,TRBV15,.,few
TGTGCCAGCAGCGGGACAGACTATGGCTACACCTTC,CASSGTDYGYTF,TRBJ1-2,TRBV3-1,TRBD1,many
TGTGCCAGCGGGCGGACAGGGCTCCTTGGGGGTGAAGCTTTCTTT,CASGRTGLLGGEAFF,TRBJ1-1,TRBV6-5,TRBD1,many
TGTGCCAGCAGAAAGGGACTAGCGACAGATACGCAGTATTTT,CASRKGLATDTQYF,TRBJ2-3,TRBV6-5,TRBD2,few
TGCAGCGTCTATCCGGGACGCCGGGGTAAGGAGCAGTTCTTC,CSVYPGRRGKEQFF,TRBJ2-1,TRBV29-1,.,many
TGTGCCAGCAGTCTAAGTGGACCCCTGCTCTATAATTCACCCCTCCACTTT,CASSLSGPLLYNSPLHF,TRBJ1-6,TRBV27,.,few
TGTGCCAGCCGTAAGTTCGGGACAGGGGACACTGAAGCTTTCTTT,CASRKFGTGDTEAFF,TRBJ1-1,TRBV12-3/TRBV12-4,TRBD1,many
TGTGCCAGCAGCCATGCCGGGACAGGTTTTCATCAGCCCCAGCATTTT,CASSHAGTGFHQPQHF,TRBJ1-5,TRBV7-9,TRBD1,many
TGCGCCAGCAGCGTCAGAAGCGGGGGCACAGATACGCAGTATTTT,CASSVRSGGTDTQYF,TRBJ2-3,TRBV4-1,TRBD2,.
TGTGCCAGCAGCTTGACCGGGACAGGGCGCTCTCAGCCCCAGCATTTT,CASSLTGTGRSQPQHF,TRBJ1-5,TRBV7-4,TRBD1,many
TGTGCCAGCAGGGAAACAGGCTTCTATAATTCACCCCTCCACTTT,CASRETGFYNSPLHF,TRBJ1-6,TRBV25-1,.,many
TGTGCCAGCAGTTACTCCTCACCGCGGCAAGCTTTCTTT,CASSYSSPRQAFF,TRBJ1-1,TRBV6-2/TRBV6-3,.,.
TGCAGTGCTAGAGGGCTTCCAAACGGGGAGCTGTTTTTT,CSARGLPNGELFF,TRBJ2-2,TRBV20-1,.,many
TGTGCCAGCAGTTTCCGACATTTAGGGGGTGATACGCAGTATTTT,CASSFRHLGGDTQYF,TRBJ2-3,TRBV28,.,many
TGTGCCAGCAGTTACTCACCGGCAGGGGGCATCTATGGCTACACCTTC,CASSYSPAGGIYGYTF,TRBJ1-2,TRBV6-6,TRBD1,few
TGTGCCAGCAGTCCCCCGGCCGGTAGCAATCAGCCCCAGCATTTT,CASSPPAGSNQPQHF,TRBJ1-5,TRBV12-3/TRBV12-4,.,.
TGTGCCAGCAGCCCCCCGGACGCTTTCACTGAAGCTTTCTTT,CASSPPDAFTEAFF,TRBJ1-1,TRBV7-9,.,.
TGTGCCAGCAGCCTGGGAGGAGATTCACCCCTCCACTTT,CASSLGGDSPLHF,TRBJ1-6,TRBV5-1,.,many
TGTGCCAGCAGGGGGACAGGGACAATACCCCGATCCTACGAGCAGTACTTC,CASRGTGTIPRSYEQYF,TRBJ2-7,TRBV6-2/TRBV6-3,TRBD1,.
TGTGCCAGCAGCTTTTCAGGAACTGCGAACACTGAAGCTTTCTTT,CASSFSGTANTEAFF,TRBJ1-1,TRBV5-5,.,many